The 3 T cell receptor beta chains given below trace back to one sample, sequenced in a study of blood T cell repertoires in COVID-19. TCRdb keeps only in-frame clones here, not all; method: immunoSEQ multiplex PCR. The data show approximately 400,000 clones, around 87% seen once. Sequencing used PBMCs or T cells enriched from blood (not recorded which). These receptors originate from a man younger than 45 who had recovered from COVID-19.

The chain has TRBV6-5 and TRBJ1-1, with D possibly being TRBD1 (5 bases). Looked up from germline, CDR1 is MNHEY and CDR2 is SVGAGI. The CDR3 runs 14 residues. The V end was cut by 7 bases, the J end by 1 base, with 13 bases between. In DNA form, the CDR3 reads TGTGCCAGCAATTCCGCCGGGGGGAACACTGAAGCTTTCTTT. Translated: CASNSAGGNTEAFF.

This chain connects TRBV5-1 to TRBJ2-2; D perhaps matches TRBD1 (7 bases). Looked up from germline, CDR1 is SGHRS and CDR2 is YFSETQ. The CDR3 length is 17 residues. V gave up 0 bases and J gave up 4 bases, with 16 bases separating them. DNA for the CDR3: TGCGCCAGCAGCTTGGCCAGTCAGGGGGGCTCCACCGGGGAGCTGTTTTTT. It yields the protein CASSLASQGGSTGELFF.

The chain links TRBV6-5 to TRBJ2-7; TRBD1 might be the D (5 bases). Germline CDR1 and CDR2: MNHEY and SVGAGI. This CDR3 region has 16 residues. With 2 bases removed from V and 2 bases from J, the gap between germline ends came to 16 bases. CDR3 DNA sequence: TGTGCCAGCAGTTACCCCCTCGGGCAGGGTACCTACGAGCAGTACTTC. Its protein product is CASSYPLGQGTYEQYF.